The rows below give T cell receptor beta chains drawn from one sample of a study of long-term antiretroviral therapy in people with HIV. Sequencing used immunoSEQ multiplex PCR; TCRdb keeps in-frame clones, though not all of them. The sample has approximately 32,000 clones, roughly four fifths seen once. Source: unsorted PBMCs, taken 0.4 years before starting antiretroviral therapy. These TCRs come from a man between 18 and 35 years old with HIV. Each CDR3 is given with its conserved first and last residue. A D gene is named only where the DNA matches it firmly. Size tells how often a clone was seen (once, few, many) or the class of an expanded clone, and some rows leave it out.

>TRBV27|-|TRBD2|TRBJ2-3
TGTGCCAGCAGTTTATCCCTAGCGGGAGTTACGCAGTATTTT
CASSLSLAGVTQYF
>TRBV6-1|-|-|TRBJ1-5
TGTGCCAGCAGTGAAGGGAGGGGCGGGCAGCCCCAGCATTTT
CASSEGRGGQPQHF
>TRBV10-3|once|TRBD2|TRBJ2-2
TGTGCCATCATCAGGACCGACGGGACTAGCGGGGCCGGGGAGCTGTTTTTT
CAIIRTDGTSGAGELFF
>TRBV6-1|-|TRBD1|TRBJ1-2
TGTGCCAGCAGTGACTCCCTGACAGGGTGGTATGGCTACACCTTC
CASSDSLTGWYGYTF
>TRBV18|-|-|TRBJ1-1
TGTGCCAGCTGCCGGGCCGAGGGCTCTGAAGCTTTCTTT
CASCRAEGSEAFF
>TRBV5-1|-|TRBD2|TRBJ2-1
TGCGCCAGCAGCTTTGGGTCCGGGGGGAGCTCCTACAATGAGCAGTTCTTC
CASSFGSGGSSYNEQFF
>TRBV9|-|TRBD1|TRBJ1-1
TGTGCCAGCAGCGCCCTCCAGGGGGTGAACACTGAAGCTTTCTTT
CASSALQGVNTEAFF
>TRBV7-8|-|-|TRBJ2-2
TGTGCCAGCAGTAAAGGGGGGAACACCGGGGAGCTGTTTTTT
CASSKGGNTGELFF
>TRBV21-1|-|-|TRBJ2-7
TGTGCCAGCAGCAAAAAAAGGCCCCTAGGAATGTACGAGCAGTACTTC
CASSKKRPLGMYEQYF
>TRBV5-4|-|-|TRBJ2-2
TGTGCCAGCAGCTTGCCCGGGGGCTCCAACACCGGGGAGCTGTTTTTT
CASSLPGGSNTGELFF
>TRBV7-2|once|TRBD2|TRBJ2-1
TGTGCCACAAGCGGGGGGAGCCACAATGAGCAGTTCTTC
CATSGGSHNEQFF
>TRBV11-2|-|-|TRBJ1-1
TGTGCCAGCAGCGCCCCCACGGAGAACACTGAAGCTTTCTTT
CASSAPTENTEAFF
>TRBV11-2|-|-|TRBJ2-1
TGTGCCAGCAGCCCCCTAGCAGGCTCCTACAATGAGCAGTTCTTC
CASSPLAGSYNEQFF
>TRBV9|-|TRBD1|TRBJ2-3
TGTGCCAGCAGCGTAGGAGGGGGCCTCACAGATACGCAGTATTTT
CASSVGGGLTDTQYF
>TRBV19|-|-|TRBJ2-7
TGTGCCAGTAGTATAGATCTAAGGACTTCCTCCTACGAGCAGTACTTC
CASSIDLRTSSYEQYF
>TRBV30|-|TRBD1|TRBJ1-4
TGTGCCTGGAGTGTTGAACAGGGGGCTGAAAAACTGTTTTTT
CAWSVEQGAEKLFF